One sample yielded the 10 T cell receptor beta chains listed below, sequenced in a study of T cell repertoires in cytomegalovirus infection. Their antigens remain unidentified. MiXCR was run by TCRdb on the reads, yielding one entry per CDR3 protein. The profile shows 110,000 to 150,000 distinct CDR3 sequences, about 32% of them singletons. The starting material was CD8+ T cells from cultured PBMCs, obtained from culture after CMV antigen stimulation. The receptors stem from a human donor in good health (CMV status not recorded). Some clones in this sample may be carry-over from other donors' samples.

This clonotype is medium-sized (0.01 to 0.1%) by share. The genes are TRBV7-2 and TRBJ1-6, with 10 bases identical to TRBD1. Germline lookup yields CDR1 SGHTA and CDR2 FQGNSA. J lost 8 bases, V lost 5 bases, and 3 bases had no gene match. This CDR3 has 14 amino acids. DNA for the CDR3: TGTGCCAGCAGCCGGGACAGGGGCTATTCACCCCTCCACTTT. It specifies CASSRDRGYSPLHF.

This clonotype was seen a few times. The chain recombines TRBV20-1 with TRBJ1-1; no clear D. V was shortened by 0 bases and J by 3 bases, with 20 bases between the two germline ends. Per the germline V gene, CDR1 is DFQATT and CDR2 is SNEGSKA (reference sequence). CDR3 length: 17 residues. CDR3 region: CSARDGRRLAYDTEAFF. The CDR3 coding sequence is TGCAGTGCTAGAGATGGTAGAAGGTTAGCGTACGACACTGAAGCTTTCTTT.

Only a few counts were recorded for this clonotype. The chain recombines TRBV7-8 with TRBJ2-2, with 9 bases aligning to TRBD1. Germline V gene lookup returns CDR1 SGHVS and CDR2 FQNEAQ. The CDR3 is 17 residues long. The junction had 12 bases not matched to a gene; V was cut back by 5 bases and J by 5 bases. For the CDR3, the DNA is TGTGCCAGCAGCCAGAGAGGGACAGGGTGGAAGACCGGGGAGCTGTTTTTT. It translates to CASSQRGTGWKTGELFF.

This chain links TRBV6-5 with TRBJ1-4, with D possibly matching TRBD1 (5 bases). This CDR3 spans 15 amino acids. Trimming pared 5 bases from V and 8 bases from J, leaving 18 bases between. CDR1 and CDR2 (germline): MNHEY, SVGAGI. CDR3 sequence (DNA): TGTGCCAGCAGTCGAACGGGTCCCGAGGGGGAAAAACTGTTTTTT. Its protein product is CASSRTGPEGEKLFF.

At least ten counts were recorded for this clonotype. The J gene is TRBJ2-3, the V gene TRBV7-2; a weak D match, TRBD1 (6 bases). Germline V gene lookup returns CDR1 SGHTA and CDR2 FQGNSA. Trimming stripped 1 base from V and 2 bases from J, with 16 bases between. This CDR3 comprises 17 residues. CDR3 sequence (DNA): TGTGCCAGCAGCTTAGATTGGGCAGGGGACACCACAGATACGCAGTATTTT. Encoded protein: CASSLDWAGDTTDTQYF.

This clonotype has at least ten counts. The chain combines TRBV7-8 with TRBJ2-1, with 11 bases that match TRBD2. Per germline, CDR1 SGHVS and CDR2 FQNEAQ. The CDR3 has 16 residues. V shed 2 bases, J shed 9 bases, and the junction held 9 bases outside the gene matches. CDR3 DNA sequence: TGTGCCAGCAGCTTATACAGTAGCGGGGGGGCCGCTGAGCAGTTCTTC. This translates into CASSLYSSGGAAEQFF.

This clonotype was seen at least ten times. The chain has TRBV7-8 and TRBJ2-3; the D gene could be TRBD1 or TRBD2 (6 bases each). Germline-derived CDR1 and CDR2 are SGHVS and FQNEAQ. V lost 1 base and J lost 6, with 20 bases in between. The CDR3 is 17 amino acids. DNA for the CDR3: TGTGCCAGCAGCTTAGTGGGGGGCGGATCACCATCCGATACGCAGTATTTT. Its translation: CASSLVGGGSPSDTQYF.

The chain links TRBV3-1 to TRBJ2-7, with no clear D. The V end was cut by 1 base, the J end by 5 bases, with 6 bases between. Germline V gives CDR1 LGHDT, CDR2 YNNKEL (reference sequence). The CDR3 length is 12 residues. CDR3 bases: TGTGCCAGCAGCCAAGGCTATAACGAGCAGTACTTC. It specifies CASSQGYNEQYF.

The genes are TRBV4-1 and TRBJ1-1, with D tentatively TRBD1 (5 bases). Germline lookup yields CDR1 MGHRA and CDR2 YSYEKL. The V and J ends lost 0 bases and 4 bases respectively, with 15 bases between them. CDR3 length equals 16 residues. The CDR3 nucleotides are TGCGCCAGCAGCCAAGAAATGGGGGTCGGCGGCACTGAAGCTTTCTTT. Translated: CASSQEMGVGGTEAFF.

J is TRBJ2-1 and V is TRBV6-5, with D possibly TRBD2 on 7 matching bases. CDR1 MNHEY and CDR2 SVGAGI come from the germline V gene. The CDR3 is 15 amino acids. V shed 7 bases and J shed 8 bases, with 21 bases lying between them. CDR3 DNA: TGTGCCAGCAACGCCATACGGGGGGCCTTAGATGAGCAGTTCTTC. Translation gives CASNAIRGALDEQFF.